This T cell receptor beta chain comes out of a study of lymphopenia after photon versus proton radiotherapy. General study findings and limits: In patients who died, overall survival fell as post-nadir TCR diversity dropped more.

Using immunoSEQ multiplex PCR, the repertoire was profiled, and TCRdb retains in-frame clones only, with some absent. Of around 12,000 clones listed, 88% are singletons. The CDR3 is 18 residues long. Germline V lookup: CDR1 LNHDA, CDR2 SQIVND (reference sequence). V was cut by 5 bases and J by 4 bases, with 21 bases left in between. A remark on this clone: Its antigen is unknown.

This sample comprised peripheral blood, obtained from a patient treated with photon-based radiotherapy. The rearrangement joins TRBV19 to TRBJ2-6; unclear D gene. The TCR comes from a man aged 55-75 years with pancreatic cancer. The CDR3, as DNA: TGTGCCAGTAGTCTTAGCCCGGCGGACGCGATCGGGGCCAACGTCCTGACTTTC. It codes for CASSLSPADAIGANVLTF.